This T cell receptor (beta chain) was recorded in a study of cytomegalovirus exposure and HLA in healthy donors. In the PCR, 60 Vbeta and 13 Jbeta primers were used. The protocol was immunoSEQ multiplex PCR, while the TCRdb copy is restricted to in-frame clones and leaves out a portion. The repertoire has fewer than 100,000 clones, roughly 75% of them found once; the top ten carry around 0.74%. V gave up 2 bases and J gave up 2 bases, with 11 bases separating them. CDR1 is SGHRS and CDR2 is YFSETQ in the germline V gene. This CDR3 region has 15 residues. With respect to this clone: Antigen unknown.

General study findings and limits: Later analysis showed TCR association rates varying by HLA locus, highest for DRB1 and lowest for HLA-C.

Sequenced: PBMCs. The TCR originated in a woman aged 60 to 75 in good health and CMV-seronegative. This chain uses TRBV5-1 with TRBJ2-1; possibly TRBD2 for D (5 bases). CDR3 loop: CASSFTGSTYNEQFF. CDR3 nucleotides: TGCGCCAGCAGCTTTACGGGGAGCACCTACAATGAGCAGTTCTTC.